This TCR beta chain is drawn from a study of Ad26.COV2.S vaccination and SARS-CoV-2 variants. About this clone: This sample includes further DNA sequences coding for the same CDR3.

Using immunoSEQ multiplex PCR, the repertoire was profiled, and TCRdb retains in-frame clones only, with some absent. The top ten hold about 4% of the sample, which has some 420,000 clones, roughly 90% seen once. Regarding treatment: some 19 received Ad26.COV2.S at low or high dose, single or two shots; roughly 5 received placebo; per-sample allocation not given. Specimens were obtained on day 63 following the first vaccine or placebo injection. This receptor was obtained from a person between 18 and 65 years old who received the Ad26.COV2.S COVID-19 vaccine or a placebo. The input for sequencing was peripheral blood, taken in a trial of Ad26.COV2.S vaccine versus placebo.

The CDR3 sequence is CASSQGTASYEQYF. In nucleotides, the CDR3 is TGCGCCAGCAGCCAGGGGACGGCCTCCTACGAGCAGTACTTC. The chain uses TRBV4-3 and TRBJ2-7; the D gene could be TRBD1 or TRBD2 (5 bases each). V shed 3 bases and J shed 0 bases, with 9 bases lying between them. CDR3 size: 14 residues. CDR1 and CDR2 from the germline V gene are LGHNA and YSLEER.